This TCR beta chain is drawn from a study of T-cell reconstitution after alpha-beta-depleted transplantation in children. Preparation of the TCRbeta library involved a method that used unique molecular identifiers. TCRdb called the PCR reads again in MiXCR, with one record for every CDR3 protein. The sample contains roughly 200,000 distinct CDR3 sequences, approximately 11% of which appear only once. V was trimmed by 1 base and J by 4 bases, leaving 11 bases between them. Germline loops: CDR1 SGHNT, CDR2 YENEEA. The CDR3 totals 15 residues. This clonotype came up many times. Its specificity is not known. Findings and caveats of the study: Recipient T cells and thymic progenitors that survived gave rise to the high TCRbeta diversity observed at day 60 in some patients. A year had passed since transplant, and T-cell counts and diversity by then came mostly from newly produced T cells. At around two months after transplant, the alpha-beta T cells were reportedly derived from several hundred expanded clones that came from non-depleted graft cells.

The sample was PBMCs, taken before TCRalphabeta/CD19-depleted stem cell transplant. The source is a child younger than two with acute myeloid leukemia, due to receive a stem cell transplant. V is TRBV11-3 and J is TRBJ2-1; D is unresolved. CDR3 nucleotides: TGTGCCAGCAGCTTAGGAATGGTAGGGTACAATGAGCAGTTCTTC. Its translation is CASSLGMVGYNEQFF.